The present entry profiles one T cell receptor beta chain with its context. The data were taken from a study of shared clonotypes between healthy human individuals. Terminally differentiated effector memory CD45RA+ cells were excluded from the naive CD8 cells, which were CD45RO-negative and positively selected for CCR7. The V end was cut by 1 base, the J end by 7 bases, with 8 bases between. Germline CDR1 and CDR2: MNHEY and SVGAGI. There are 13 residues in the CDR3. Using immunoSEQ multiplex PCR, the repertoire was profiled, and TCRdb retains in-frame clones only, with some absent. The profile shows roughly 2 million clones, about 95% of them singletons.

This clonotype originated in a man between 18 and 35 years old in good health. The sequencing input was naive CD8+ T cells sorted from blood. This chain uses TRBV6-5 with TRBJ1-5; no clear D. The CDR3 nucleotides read TGTGCCAGCAGTTACTACCCGATACAGCCCCAGCATTTT. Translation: CASSYYPIQPQHF.